Listed below are T cell receptor beta chains from one sample, sequenced in a study of CD8+ T cells in alopecia areata. Libraries were prepared by immunoSEQ multiplex PCR; TCRdb keeps only in-frame clonotypes and omits some of them. The sample includes approximately 190,000 clones, about 62% of them seen just once. The starting material was CD4+ T cells sorted from blood, obtained at week 24, from a patient treated with tofacitinib. The source of these receptors is a human donor with alopecia areata. CDR3s leave out the opening cysteine and the closing phenylalanine or tryptophan. Clone size is not always given. Where it is, it says once, few, many or a class for expanded clones.

once,TRBJ1-2,TRBV5-6,ASSPTGGMKGYT
.,TRBJ1-1,TRBV18,ASSLNTEAF
.,TRBJ2-3,TRBV5-1,ASSLGGLDTQY
.,TRBJ1-2,TRBV7-2,ASSFVTGASRRAYGYT
few,TRBJ1-5,TRBV19,ASSTTGRGPQH
.,TRBJ2-3,TRBV4-1,ASSQERGGDTQY
.,TRBJ2-5,TRBV15,ATSRGNDQETQY
few,TRBJ2-3,TRBV29-1,SVERRTDTQY
many,TRBJ2-7,TRBV7-2,ASSYGTSGRAGAYEQY
.,TRBJ2-2,TRBV7-9,ASRATGELF
.,TRBJ2-5,TRBV14,ASSGQETQY
.,TRBJ2-7,TRBV7-9,ASSLAQGTYEQY
few,TRBJ2-3,TRBV7-2,ASSLDSSGIGTQY
.,TRBJ2-3,TRBV2,ASSEKDNTQY
.,TRBJ2-3,TRBV5-1,ASTMGTGGDTDTQY
once,TRBJ1-6,TRBV5-6,ASSLEASNSPLH
few,TRBJ2-5,TRBV4-2,ASSPGQGIVETQY
few,TRBJ2-1,TRBV5-1,ASSPETDPYYNEQF
.,TRBJ2-7,TRBV6-1,ASSAQGFLNSYEQY
few,TRBJ2-3,TRBV30,AWTQLRSREDTQY
.,TRBJ2-4,TRBV30,AWSYGAKNIQY
.,TRBJ1-5,TRBV5-6,ASSRDRSYQPQH
.,TRBJ2-1,TRBV11-2,ASSPAGNEQF
.,TRBJ1-5,TRBV30,AWSTGQNQPQH
few,TRBJ1-1,TRBV7-2,ASSLGGGRDTEAF
few,TRBJ2-7,TRBV30,AWSAGRIPYEQY
.,TRBJ2-1,TRBV18,ASSPPSGGSYNEQF
.,TRBJ2-4,TRBV7-2,ASSHRQGTAKNIQY
.,TRBJ2-1,TRBV5-4,ASSFGDLSYNEQF
.,TRBJ2-7,TRBV27,ASSPGSDYEQY
.,TRBJ2-1,TRBV9,ASSVEWTALLNEQF
.,TRBJ2-3,TRBV30,AWALVTSGRKDTQY
.,TRBJ2-7,TRBV28,ASSPRGHEQY
.,TRBJ2-7,TRBV7-9,ASSPAGLTYEQY
.,TRBJ2-7,TRBV7-2,ASSLADGGVYEQY
.,TRBJ2-5,TRBV21-1,ASSKQPDRDQETQY
few,TRBJ2-7,TRBV29-1,SVRTVDEQY
once,TRBJ2-7,TRBV5-1,ASSLNSGSNEQY
.,TRBJ2-3,TRBV19,ASSIPPDSTDTQY
.,TRBJ1-6,TRBV25-1,ASTTGYGSPLH